Listed below are T cell receptor beta chains from one sample, sequenced in a study of CD8 T cells in ankylosing spondylitis. TCRdb passed the 5' RACE reads through MiXCR, listing each CDR3 protein once. The sample lists 200,000 to 250,000 distinct CDR3 sequences; 10% to 13% were seen once. What was sequenced was blood, either unsorted or a sorted T cell fraction (not recorded which). The receptors come from a male donor with ankylosing spondylitis or in good health (not recorded which). Each CDR3 is given with its conserved first and last residue. The D gene is left open where the match is weak. Size tells how often a clone was seen (once, few, many) or the class of an expanded clone, and some rows leave it out.

>.|.|TRBJ1-5|TRBV12-3/TRBV12-4
CASSLVQGSNQPQHF
TGTGCCAGCAGTTTAGTGCAGGGGAGCAATCAGCCCCAGCATTTT
>.|few|TRBJ2-6|TRBV13
CASSFYQTGGSGANVLTF
TGTGCCAGCAGCTTCTACCAGACAGGCGGCTCTGGGGCCAACGTCCTGACTTTC
>.|many|TRBJ2-3|TRBV12-3/TRBV12-4
CASNLGSTDTQYF
TGTGCCAGCAACTTGGGCAGCACAGATACGCAGTATTTT
>.|many|TRBJ1-1|TRBV7-9
CASGQGNMNTEAFF
TGTGCCTCGGGGCAGGGCAACATGAACACTGAAGCTTTCTTT
>TRBD1|many|TRBJ2-3|TRBV5-1
CASSTDRAADTQYF
TGCGCCAGCAGCACTGACAGGGCAGCAGATACGCAGTATTTT
>TRBD2|.|TRBJ2-5|TRBV7-2
CASSPGGSGVETQYF
TGTGCCAGCAGCCCGGGGGGTAGCGGGGTAGAGACCCAGTACTTC
>.|.|TRBJ1-1|TRBV11-2
CASSLEFGTRSTEAFF
TGTGCCAGCAGCTTAGAATTCGGCACCAGAAGCACTGAAGCTTTCTTT
>.|many|TRBJ1-1|TRBV10-3
CATTLGEATEAFF
TGTGCCACCACCTTGGGGGAAGCCACTGAAGCTTTCTTT
>.|.|TRBJ1-1|TRBV6-5
CASSYSGQGRITEAFF
TGTGCCAGCAGTTACTCCGGGCAGGGCAGAATCACTGAAGCTTTCTTT
>TRBD1|many|TRBJ1-4|TRBV5-1
CASSLTGQGANEKLFF
TGCGCCAGCAGCCTAACCGGACAGGGAGCTAATGAAAAACTGTTTTTT
>.|many|TRBJ2-5|TRBV7-9
CASIDKNGTQETQYF
TGTGCCAGCATCGATAAAAACGGGACCCAAGAGACCCAGTACTTC
>TRBD1|.|TRBJ1-2|TRBV3-1
CASSPRRITGGSYGYTF
TGTGCCAGCAGCCCTCGAAGAATCACAGGGGGTAGCTATGGCTACACCTTC
>.|.|TRBJ2-3|TRBV9
CASSVASTDTQYF
TGTGCCAGCAGCGTAGCTTCGACAGATACGCAGTATTTT
>TRBD2|few|TRBJ2-5|TRBV10-3
CAISESPSGGNQETQYF
TGTGCCATCAGTGAGTCGCCGAGCGGGGGGAACCAAGAGACCCAGTACTTC
>.|many|TRBJ2-3|TRBV25-1
CATVGGTSTDTQYF
TGTGCCACCGTCGGGGGAACAAGCACAGATACGCAGTATTTT
>.|many|TRBJ2-7|TRBV5-1
CASSSDSSYEQYF
TGCGCCAGCAGCTCCGACAGCTCCTACGAGCAGTACTTC
>.|.|TRBJ1-1|TRBV20-1
CRAHAWRVSTEVFF
TGCAGAGCTCATGCTTGGAGGGTGAGCACTGAAGTTTTCTTT
>.|.|TRBJ2-2|TRBV5-3
CASSLRVFYGNTGELFF
TGTGCCAGCAGCCTCCGGGTCTTCTATGGGAACACCGGGGAGCTGTTTTTT
>TRBD2|many|TRBJ2-3|TRBV6-5
CASSYSRRGGRTDTQYF
TGTGCCAGCAGTTACTCGCGGCGGGGGGGCAGGACAGATACGCAGTATTTT
>.|.|TRBJ2-7|TRBV28
CASSSVGLLTYEQYF
TGTGCCAGCAGTTCAGTGGGGTTACTCACCTACGAGCAGTACTTC
>.|.|TRBJ2-1|TRBV7-3
CASSPTPLRGGEDEQFF
TGTGCCAGCAGCCCAACGCCCCTCAGGGGGGGGGAGGATGAGCAGTTCTTC
>TRBD2|.|TRBJ2-1|TRBV18
CASSPRTSAYNEQFF
TGTGCCAGCTCACCTAGGACTAGCGCGTACAATGAGCAGTTCTTC
>TRBD1|many|TRBJ2-7|TRBV12-3/TRBV12-4
CASSPGQEISYEQYF
TGTGCCAGCAGCCCGGGACAGGAAATCTCCTACGAGCAGTACTTC
>.|many|TRBJ2-4|TRBV5-6
CASSLGRGKNIQYF
TGTGCCAGCAGCTTGGGCAGGGGCAAAAACATTCAGTACTTC
>.|few|TRBJ1-2|TRBV7-2
CASSLVGGGYTF
TGTGCCAGCAGCTTAGTTGGGGGCGGCTACACCTTC
>TRBD2|many|TRBJ2-7|TRBV10-3
CAISRPPAGDYEQYF
TGTGCCATCAGTAGGCCACCAGCGGGGGACTACGAGCAGTACTTC
>TRBD1|many|TRBJ1-2|TRBV20-1
CSALTQGVGYTF
TGCAGTGCACTTACACAGGGGGTTGGCTACACCTTC
>TRBD1|few|TRBJ2-5|TRBV7-3
CASSETGSMTQYF
TGTGCCAGCAGCGAGACAGGGTCCATGACCCAGTACTTC
>.|.|TRBJ2-5|TRBV7-3
CASSPQGLPETQYF
TGTGCCAGCAGCCCTCAAGGGTTGCCAGAGACCCAGTACTTC
>.|.|TRBJ1-4|TRBV20-1
CSARTGLANEKLFF
TGCAGTGCTAGAACAGGGTTGGCTAATGAAAAACTGTTTTTT
>.|.|TRBJ1-2|TRBV24-1
CATSPNPGQPFFGYGYTF
TGTGCCACCAGTCCGAATCCTGGACAGCCCTTTTTTGGCTATGGCTACACCTTC
>.|few|TRBJ2-3|TRBV28
CASSLEQGFPRF
TGTGCCAGCAGTTTGGAACAGGGTTTCCCACGTTTT
>TRBD2|few|TRBJ2-7|TRBV12-3/TRBV12-4
CASSLGGTDTYEQYF
TGTGCCAGCAGTTTGGGGGGGACGGACACCTACGAGCAGTACTTC